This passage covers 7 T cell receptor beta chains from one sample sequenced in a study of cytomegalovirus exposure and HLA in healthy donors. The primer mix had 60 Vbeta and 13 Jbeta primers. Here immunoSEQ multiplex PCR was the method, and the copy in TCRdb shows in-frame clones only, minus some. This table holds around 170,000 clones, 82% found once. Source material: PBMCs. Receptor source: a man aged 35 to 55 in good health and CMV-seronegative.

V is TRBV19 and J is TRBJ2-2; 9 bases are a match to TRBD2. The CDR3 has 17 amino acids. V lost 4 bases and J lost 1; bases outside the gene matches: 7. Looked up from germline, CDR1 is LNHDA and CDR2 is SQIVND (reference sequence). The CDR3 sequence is CASSKRSGGLNTGELFF. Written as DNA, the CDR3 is TGTGCCAGTAGTAAACGGAGCGGGGGGTTGAACACCGGGGAGCTGTTTTTT.

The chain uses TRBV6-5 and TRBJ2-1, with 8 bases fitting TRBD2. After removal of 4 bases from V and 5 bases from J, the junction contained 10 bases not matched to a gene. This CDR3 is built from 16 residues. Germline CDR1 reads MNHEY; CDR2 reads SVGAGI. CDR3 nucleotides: TGTGCCAGCAGTTCGGATCCGGGGGGGGGACACAATGAGCAGTTCTTC. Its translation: CASSSDPGGGHNEQFF.

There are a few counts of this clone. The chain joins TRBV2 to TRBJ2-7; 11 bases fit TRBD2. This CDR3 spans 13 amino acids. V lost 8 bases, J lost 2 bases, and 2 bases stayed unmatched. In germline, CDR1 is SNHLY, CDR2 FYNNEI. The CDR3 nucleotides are TGTGCCAGCTATAGCGGGAGGGCCTACGAGCAGTACTTC. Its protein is CASYSGRAYEQYF.

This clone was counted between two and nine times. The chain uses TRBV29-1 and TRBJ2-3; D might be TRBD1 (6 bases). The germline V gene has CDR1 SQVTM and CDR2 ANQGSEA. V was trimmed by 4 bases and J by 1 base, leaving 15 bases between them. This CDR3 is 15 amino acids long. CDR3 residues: CSVARDRSGTDTQYF. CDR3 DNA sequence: TGCAGCGTTGCCCGCGACAGGTCGGGCACAGATACGCAGTATTTT.

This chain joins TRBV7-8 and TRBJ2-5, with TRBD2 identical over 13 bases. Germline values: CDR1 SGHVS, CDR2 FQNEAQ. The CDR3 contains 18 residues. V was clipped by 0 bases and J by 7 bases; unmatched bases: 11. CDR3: CASSLAGGTSGRGVTQYF. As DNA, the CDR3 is TGTGCCAGCAGCTTAGCAGGGGGTACTAGCGGGAGGGGGGTGACCCAGTACTTC.

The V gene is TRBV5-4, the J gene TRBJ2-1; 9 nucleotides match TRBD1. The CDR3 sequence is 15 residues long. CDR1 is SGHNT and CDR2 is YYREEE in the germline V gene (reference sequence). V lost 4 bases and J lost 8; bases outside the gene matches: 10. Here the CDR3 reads CASSTYRDRADEQFF. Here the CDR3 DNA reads TGTGCCAGCAGCACCTACCGGGACAGGGCCGATGAGCAGTTCTTC.

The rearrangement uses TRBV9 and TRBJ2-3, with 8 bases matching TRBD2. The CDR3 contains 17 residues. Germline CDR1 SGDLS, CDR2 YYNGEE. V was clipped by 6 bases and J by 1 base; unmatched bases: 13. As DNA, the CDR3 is TGTGCCAGCAACAACCCGGGGCGGGGGGTCCGCACAGATACGCAGTATTTT. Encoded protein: CASNNPGRGVRTDTQYF.